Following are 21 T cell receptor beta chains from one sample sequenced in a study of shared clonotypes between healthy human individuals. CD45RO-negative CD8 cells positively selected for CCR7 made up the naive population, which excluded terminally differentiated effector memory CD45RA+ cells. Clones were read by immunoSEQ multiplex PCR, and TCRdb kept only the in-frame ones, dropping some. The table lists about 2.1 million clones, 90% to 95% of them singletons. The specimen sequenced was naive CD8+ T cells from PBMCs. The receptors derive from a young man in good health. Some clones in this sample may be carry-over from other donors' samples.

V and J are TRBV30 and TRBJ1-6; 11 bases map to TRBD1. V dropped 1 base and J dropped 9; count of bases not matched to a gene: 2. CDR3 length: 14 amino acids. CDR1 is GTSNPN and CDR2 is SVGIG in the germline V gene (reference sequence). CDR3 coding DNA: TGTGCCTGGAGTGATGGGACAGGGGGTTCACCCCTCCACTTT. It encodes CAWSDGTGGSPLHF.

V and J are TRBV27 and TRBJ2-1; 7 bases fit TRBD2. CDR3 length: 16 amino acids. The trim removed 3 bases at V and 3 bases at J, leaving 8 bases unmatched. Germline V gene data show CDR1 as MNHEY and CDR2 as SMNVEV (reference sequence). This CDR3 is CASSFSGGSVYNEQFF. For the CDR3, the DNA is TGTGCCAGCAGTTTCTCAGGCGGGAGTGTCTACAATGAGCAGTTCTTC.

The CDR3 DNA reads TGTGCCAGCAGTTTAGGGACAGGGAGGGTGAACACTGAAGCTTTCTTT. Its protein is CASSLGTGRVNTEAFF. The V and J genes are TRBV27 and TRBJ1-1; 9 nucleotides align to TRBD1. Germline V gene lookup returns CDR1 MNHEY and CDR2 SMNVEV (reference sequence). The trim removed 2 bases at V and 0 bases at J, leaving 4 bases unmatched. The CDR3 sequence is 16 residues long.

The CDR3 spells CASRRREGYTEAFF. DNA of the CDR3: TGTGCCAGCAGAAGGAGAGAGGGGTACACTGAAGCTTTCTTT. J is TRBJ1-1 and V is TRBV6-6, with D possibly being TRBD1 (5 bases). This CDR3 is built from 14 residues. Looked up from germline, CDR1 is MNHNY and CDR2 is SVGAGI (reference sequence). The V end lost 6 bases, the J end lost 3 bases, and 14 bases lay between the germline ends.

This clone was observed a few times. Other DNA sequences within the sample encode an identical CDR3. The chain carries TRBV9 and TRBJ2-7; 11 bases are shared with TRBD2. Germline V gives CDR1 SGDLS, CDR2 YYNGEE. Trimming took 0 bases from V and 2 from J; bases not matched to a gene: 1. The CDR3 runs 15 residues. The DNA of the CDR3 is TGTGCCAGCAGCGTAGGACTAGCGGGAACCTACGAGCAGTACTTC. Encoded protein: CASSVGLAGTYEQYF.

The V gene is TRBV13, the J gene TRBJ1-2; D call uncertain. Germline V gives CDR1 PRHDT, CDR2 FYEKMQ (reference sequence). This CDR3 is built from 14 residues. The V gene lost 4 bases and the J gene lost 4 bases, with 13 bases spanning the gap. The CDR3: CASSSREASYGYTF. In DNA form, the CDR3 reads TGTGCCAGCAGCTCCCGAGAGGCGAGCTATGGCTACACCTTC.

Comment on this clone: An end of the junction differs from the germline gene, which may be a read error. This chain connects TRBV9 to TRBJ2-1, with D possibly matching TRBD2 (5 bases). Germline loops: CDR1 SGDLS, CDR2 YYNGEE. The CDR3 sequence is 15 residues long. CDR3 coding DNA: TGTGCCAGCACCGTAGATGCGGGTCTCTACAATGAGCAGTTCTTC. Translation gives CASTVDAGLYNEQFF.

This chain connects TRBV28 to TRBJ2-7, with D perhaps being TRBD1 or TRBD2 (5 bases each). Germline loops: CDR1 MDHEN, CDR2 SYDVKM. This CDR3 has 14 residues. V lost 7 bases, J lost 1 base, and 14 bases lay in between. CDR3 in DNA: TGTGCCAGCACCGAAATGGGGGAGTCCTACGAGCAGTACTTC. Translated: CASTEMGESYEQYF.

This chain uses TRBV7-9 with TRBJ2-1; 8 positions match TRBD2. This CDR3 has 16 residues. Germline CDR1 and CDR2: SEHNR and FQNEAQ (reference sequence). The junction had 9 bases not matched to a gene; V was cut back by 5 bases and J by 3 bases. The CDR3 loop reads CASSRSLAVDYNEQFF. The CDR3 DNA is TGTGCCAGCAGCCGCTCACTAGCGGTGGACTACAATGAGCAGTTCTTC.

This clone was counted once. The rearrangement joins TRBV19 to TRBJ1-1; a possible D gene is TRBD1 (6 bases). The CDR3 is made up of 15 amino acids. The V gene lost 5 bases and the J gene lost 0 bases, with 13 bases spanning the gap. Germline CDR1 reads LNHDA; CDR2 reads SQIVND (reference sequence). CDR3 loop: CASSLTGIMNTEAFF. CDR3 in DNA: TGTGCCAGTAGTCTGACAGGAATTATGAACACTGAAGCTTTCTTT.

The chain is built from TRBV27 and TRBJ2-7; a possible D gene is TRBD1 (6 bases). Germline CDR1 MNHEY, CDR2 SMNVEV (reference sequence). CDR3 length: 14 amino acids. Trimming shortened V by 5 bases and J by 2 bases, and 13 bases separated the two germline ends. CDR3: CASSLRDIPYEQYF. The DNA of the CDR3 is TGTGCCAGCAGTCTCCGGGACATCCCCTACGAGCAGTACTTC.

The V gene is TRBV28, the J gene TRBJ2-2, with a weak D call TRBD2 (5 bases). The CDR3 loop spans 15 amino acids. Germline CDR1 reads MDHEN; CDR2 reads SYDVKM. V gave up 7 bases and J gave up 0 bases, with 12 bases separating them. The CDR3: CASNPLGANTGELFF. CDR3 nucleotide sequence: TGTGCCAGCAACCCCCTGGGAGCGAACACCGGGGAGCTGTTTTTT.

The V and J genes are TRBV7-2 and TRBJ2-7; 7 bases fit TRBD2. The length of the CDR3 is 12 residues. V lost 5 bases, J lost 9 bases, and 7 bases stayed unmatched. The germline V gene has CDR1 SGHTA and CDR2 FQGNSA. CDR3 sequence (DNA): TGTGCCAGCAGCCCGACTAGCCCTACGCAGTACTTC. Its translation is CASSPTSPTQYF.

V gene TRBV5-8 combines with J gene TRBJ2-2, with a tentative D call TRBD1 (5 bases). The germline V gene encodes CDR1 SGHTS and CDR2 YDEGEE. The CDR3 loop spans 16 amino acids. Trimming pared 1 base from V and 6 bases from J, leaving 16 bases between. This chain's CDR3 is CASSLRSRVAAGELFF. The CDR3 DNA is TGTGCCAGCAGCTTGCGCTCCAGGGTGGCCGCCGGGGAGCTGTTTTTT.

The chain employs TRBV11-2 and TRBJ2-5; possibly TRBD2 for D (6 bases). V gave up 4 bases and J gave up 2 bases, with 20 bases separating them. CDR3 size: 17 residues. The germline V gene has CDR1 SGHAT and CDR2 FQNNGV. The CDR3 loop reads CASSSRRAGFKQETQYF. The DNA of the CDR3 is TGTGCCAGCAGCTCAAGGAGGGCGGGGTTTAAACAAGAGACCCAGTACTTC.

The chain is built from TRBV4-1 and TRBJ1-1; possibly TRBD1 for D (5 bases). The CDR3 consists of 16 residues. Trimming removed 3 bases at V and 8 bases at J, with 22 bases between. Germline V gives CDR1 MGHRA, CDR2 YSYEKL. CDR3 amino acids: CASSQSLAPGRVEAFF. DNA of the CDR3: TGCGCCAGCAGCCAGTCACTAGCCCCGGGACGGGTAGAAGCTTTCTTT.

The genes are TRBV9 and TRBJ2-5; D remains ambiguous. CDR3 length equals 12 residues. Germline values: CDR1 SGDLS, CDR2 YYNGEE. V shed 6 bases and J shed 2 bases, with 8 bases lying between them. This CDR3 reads CASISSQETQYF. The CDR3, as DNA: TGTGCCAGCATAAGTTCGCAAGAGACCCAGTACTTC.

The CDR3 is CSVEGGTSGYYEQYF. The CDR3 nucleotides are TGCAGCGTTGAAGGTGGGACTAGCGGTTACTACGAGCAGTACTTC. The chain uses TRBV29-1 and TRBJ2-5; TRBD2 agrees at 11 bases. The DNA end lines up better with TRBJ2-7; the J call may be wrong. This CDR3 region has 15 residues. Germline-derived CDR1 and CDR2 are SQVTM and ANQGSEA.

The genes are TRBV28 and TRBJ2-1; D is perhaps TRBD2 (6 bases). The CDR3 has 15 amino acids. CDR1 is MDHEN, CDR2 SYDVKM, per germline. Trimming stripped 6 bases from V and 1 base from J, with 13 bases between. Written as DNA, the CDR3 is TGTGCCAGCAGAACGGGACTGCCGTCCTACAATGAGCAGTTCTTC. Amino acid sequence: CASRTGLPSYNEQFF.

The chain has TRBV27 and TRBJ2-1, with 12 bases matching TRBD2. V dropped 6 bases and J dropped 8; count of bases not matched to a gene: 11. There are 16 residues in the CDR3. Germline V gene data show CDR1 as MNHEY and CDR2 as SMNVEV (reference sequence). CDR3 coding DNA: TGTGCCAGCAGCCCAATTCTAGCGGGAGGGTCCCATGAGCAGTTCTTC. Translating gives CASSPILAGGSHEQFF.

DNA of the CDR3: TGCGCCAGCAGCCAAGGTTGGCGGGAGATTTTCTATGAGCAGTTCTTC. It encodes CASSQGWREIFYEQFF. V usage is TRBV4-3 and J usage is TRBJ2-1; TRBD2 matches at 7 bases. V shed 1 base and J 8 bases; nucleotides not matched to a gene: 11. Germline CDR1 is LGHNA and CDR2 is YSLEER. This CDR3 has 16 amino acids.